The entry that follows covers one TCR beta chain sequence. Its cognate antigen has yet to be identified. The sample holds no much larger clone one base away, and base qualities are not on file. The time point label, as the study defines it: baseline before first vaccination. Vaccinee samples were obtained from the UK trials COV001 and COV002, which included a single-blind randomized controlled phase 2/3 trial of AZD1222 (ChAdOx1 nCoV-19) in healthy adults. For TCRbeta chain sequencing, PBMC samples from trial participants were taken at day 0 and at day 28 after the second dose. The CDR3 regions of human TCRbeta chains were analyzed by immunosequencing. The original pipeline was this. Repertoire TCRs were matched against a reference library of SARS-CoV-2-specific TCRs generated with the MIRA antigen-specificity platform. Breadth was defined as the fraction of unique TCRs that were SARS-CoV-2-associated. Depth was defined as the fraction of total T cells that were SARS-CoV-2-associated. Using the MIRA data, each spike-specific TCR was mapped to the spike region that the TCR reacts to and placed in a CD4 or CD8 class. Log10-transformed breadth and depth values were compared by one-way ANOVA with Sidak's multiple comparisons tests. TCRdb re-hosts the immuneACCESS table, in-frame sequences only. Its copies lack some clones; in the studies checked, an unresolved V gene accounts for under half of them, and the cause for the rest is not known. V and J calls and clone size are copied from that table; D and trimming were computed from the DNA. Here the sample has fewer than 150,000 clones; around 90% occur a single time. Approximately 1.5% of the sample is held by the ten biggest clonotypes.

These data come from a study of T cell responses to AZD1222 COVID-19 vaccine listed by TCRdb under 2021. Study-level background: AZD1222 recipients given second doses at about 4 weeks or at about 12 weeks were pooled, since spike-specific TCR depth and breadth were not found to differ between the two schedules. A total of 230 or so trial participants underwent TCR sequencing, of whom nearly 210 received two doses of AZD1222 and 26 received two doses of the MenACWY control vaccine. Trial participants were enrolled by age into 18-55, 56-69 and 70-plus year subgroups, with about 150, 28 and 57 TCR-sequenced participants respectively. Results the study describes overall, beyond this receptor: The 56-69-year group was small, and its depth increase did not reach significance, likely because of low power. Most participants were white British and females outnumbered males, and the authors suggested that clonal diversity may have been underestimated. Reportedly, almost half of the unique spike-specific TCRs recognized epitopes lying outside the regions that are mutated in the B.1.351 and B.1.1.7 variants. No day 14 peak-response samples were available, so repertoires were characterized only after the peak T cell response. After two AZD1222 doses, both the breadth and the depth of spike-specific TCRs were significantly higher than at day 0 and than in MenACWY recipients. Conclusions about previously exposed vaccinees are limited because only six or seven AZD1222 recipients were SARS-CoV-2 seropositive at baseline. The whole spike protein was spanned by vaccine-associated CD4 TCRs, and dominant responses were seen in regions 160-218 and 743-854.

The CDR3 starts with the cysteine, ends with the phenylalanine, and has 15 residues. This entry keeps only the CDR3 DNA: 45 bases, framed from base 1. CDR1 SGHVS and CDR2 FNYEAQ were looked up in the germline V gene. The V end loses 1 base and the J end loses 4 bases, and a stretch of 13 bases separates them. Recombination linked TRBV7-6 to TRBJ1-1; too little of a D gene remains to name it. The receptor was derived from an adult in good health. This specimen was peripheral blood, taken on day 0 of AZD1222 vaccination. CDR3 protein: CASSLGYTPGTEAFF. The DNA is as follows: TGTGCCAGCAGCTTAGGTTACACCCCCGGCACTGAAGCTTTCTTT.